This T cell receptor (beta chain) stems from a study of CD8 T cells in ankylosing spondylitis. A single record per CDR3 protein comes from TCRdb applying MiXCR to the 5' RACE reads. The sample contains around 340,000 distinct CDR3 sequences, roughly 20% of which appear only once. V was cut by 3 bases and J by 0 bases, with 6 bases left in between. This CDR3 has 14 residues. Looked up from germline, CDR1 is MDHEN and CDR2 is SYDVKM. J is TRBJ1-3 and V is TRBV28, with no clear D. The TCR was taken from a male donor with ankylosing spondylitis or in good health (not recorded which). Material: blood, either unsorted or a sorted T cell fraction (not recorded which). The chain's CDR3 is CASSLSGSGNTIYF. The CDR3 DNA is TGTGCCAGCAGTTTGTCCGGCTCTGGAAACACCATATATTTT. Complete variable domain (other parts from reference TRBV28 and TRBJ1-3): DVKVTQSSRYLVKRTGEKVFLECVQDMDHENMFWYRQDPGLGLRLIYFSYDVKMKEKGDIPEGYSVSREKKERFSLILESASTNQTSMYLCASSLSGSGNTIYFGEGSWLTVV.